Below, 9 T cell receptor beta chains from the same sample are listed, as sequenced in a study of CD8+CD57+ T cells in acquired aplastic anemia (dated by TCRdb to 2016 to 2019). Sequencer: Illumina HiSeq 2000. Genomic DNA was used as template for profiling of TCR beta VDJ combinations and CDR3 sequences. Starting from the raw public reads, TCRdb applied fastp trimming at Q25, assembled clones with MiXCR and retained in-frame beta chains. Each CDR3 protein gets just one entry, which takes the most common genes and DNA from the rows behind it. This sample lists about 180,000 distinct CDR3 sequences; nearly 50% were detected once. Under 15% of the sample comes from the top ten. Expansion of CD8+CD57+ cells had been shown by flow cytometry in the patients chosen for sequencing. The sequenced sample was sorted CD4+, CD8+, or CD8+CD57+ T cells (not recorded which) from PBMCs. The receptor source for this set is a human donor with aplastic anemia.

This chain joins TRBV2 and TRBJ2-7; possible D gene TRBD2, 5 bases. The V gene's germline CDR1 is SNHLY and CDR2 FYNNEI. V dropped 1 base and J dropped 5 bases, with 12 bases sitting between them. CDR3 length equals 14 residues. The CDR3 DNA is TGTGCCAGCAGTGAAGGGACTCCCTTCCACGAGCAGTACTTC. Translating it yields CASSEGTPFHEQYF.

In this sample, this clonotype turned up a few times. The J gene is TRBJ2-2, the V gene TRBV11-2; 11 nucleotides agree with TRBD2. The trim removed 6 bases at V and 1 base at J, leaving 4 bases unmatched. The CDR3 spans 16 residues. Per germline, CDR1 SGHAT and CDR2 FQNNGV. Written as DNA, the CDR3 is TGTGCCAGCAGGGTGGGACTAGCGGTGAACACCGGGGAGCTGTTTTTT. Residues: CASRVGLAVNTGELFF.

This clonotype was seen just once. The J gene is TRBJ1-1, the V gene TRBV9; D is undetermined. CDR1 and CDR2 from the germline V gene are SGDLS and YYNGEE. V lost 2 bases to trimming and J lost 3 bases, with 11 bases between them. The CDR3 length is 14 residues. The CDR3 loop reads CASSVAPTDTEAFF. In DNA, the CDR3 is TGTGCCAGCAGCGTGGCCCCTACGGACACTGAAGCTTTCTTT.

Many counts were recorded for this clonotype. V gene TRBV20-1 combines with J gene TRBJ1-1; 8 bases line up with TRBD1. V shed 2 bases, J shed 4 bases, and the junction held 6 bases outside the gene matches. The CDR3 is 14 amino acids. Germline loops: CDR1 DFQATT, CDR2 SNEGSKA (reference sequence). In DNA form, the CDR3 reads TGCAGTGCTAGACTCGACAGGGGCAGCACTGAAGCTTTCTTT. Translation gives CSARLDRGSTEAFF.

As DNA, the CDR3 is TGCAGTGCTAGATCCCCTAGCGGCAGCTCCTACGAGCAGTACTTC. Its protein product is CSARSPSGSSYEQYF. This chain links TRBV20-1 with TRBJ2-7; 7 bases fit TRBD2. This CDR3 is built from 15 residues. Germline assignment: CDR1 DFQATT and CDR2 SNEGSKA (reference sequence). V lost 2 bases to trimming and J lost 0 bases; unmatched junction nucleotides: 7.

The chain combines TRBV25-1 with TRBJ2-1; the D gene is possibly TRBD2 (6 bases). Looked up from germline, CDR1 is MGHDK and CDR2 is SYGVNS. Trimming stripped 4 bases from V and 8 bases from J, with 9 bases between. The CDR3 is made up of 12 amino acids. The CDR3 region is CASSAGGDEQFF. The DNA for the CDR3 is TGTGCCAGCAGTGCCGGCGGGGATGAGCAGTTCTTC.

The J gene is TRBJ1-3, the V gene TRBV10-3, with D perhaps TRBD1 (5 bases). The V and J ends lost 6 bases and 4 bases respectively, with 16 bases between them. The CDR3 extends over 15 amino acids. The germline CDR1 and CDR2 sequences are ENHRY and SYGVKD. The CDR3 DNA is TGTGCCATCAGCCCCCGACAGACCGAAGGAAACACCATATATTTT. Protein: CAISPRQTEGNTIYF.

This clonotype was observed at least ten times. The chain employs TRBV7-3 and TRBJ2-3; tentative D call: TRBD2 (5 bases). Trimming shortened V by 5 bases and J by 3 bases, and 6 bases separated the two germline ends. The CDR3 sequence is 12 residues long. CDR1 and CDR2 from the germline V gene are SGHTA and FQGTGA. This CDR3 is CASSRGTDTQYF. For the CDR3, the DNA is TGTGCCAGCAGCAGAGGGACAGATACGCAGTATTTT.

This clonotype was seen ten or more times. The chain employs TRBV19 and TRBJ1-1; TRBD1 might be the D (5 bases). V gave up 2 bases and J gave up 5 bases, with 15 bases separating them. Germline CDR1 reads LNHDA; CDR2 reads SQIVND (reference sequence). This CDR3 is 15 amino acids long. CDR3 coding DNA: TGTGCCAGTAGTATACGCGTCCCGGGGCGGACTGAAGCTTTCTTT. Residues: CASSIRVPGRTEAFF.